Below are 20 T cell receptor beta chains sequenced from a single sample in a study of T cells in Graves' hyperthyroidism and ophthalmopathy. What was amplified from RNA transcripts were TCR beta CDR3 regions. The TCR CDR3 first-round RT-PCR relied on the HTBI primer set. TCRdb fed the multiplex PCR reads into MiXCR, producing one record per CDR3 protein. Of roughly 640,000 distinct CDR3 sequences listed, about a sixth are singletons. The source material was blood. These receptors all come from a woman aged 40 to 50 with Graves' ophthalmopathy.

This clonotype was observed at least ten times. This CDR3 is CASSSRTSGIVEQFF. In DNA form, the CDR3 reads TGTGCCAGCTCATCCAGGACTAGCGGGATAGTTGAGCAGTTCTTC. The chain joins TRBV18 to TRBJ2-1, with TRBD2 matching over 12 bases. Losses at the gene ends were 5 bases for V and 9 bases for J; bases not matched to a gene: 8. The V gene's germline CDR1 is KGHSH and CDR2 LQKENI. The CDR3 extends over 15 amino acids. Full variable domain (rest looked up from reference TRBV18 and TRBJ2-1): NAGVMQNPRHLVRRRGQEARLRCSPMKGHSHVYWYRQLPEEGLKFMVYLQKENIIDESGMPKERFSAEFPKEGPSILRIQQVVRGDSAAYFCASSSRTSGIVEQFFGPGTRLTVL.

In this sample, this clonotype turned up many times. The V gene is TRBV3-1, the J gene TRBJ2-5; no clear D gene. Germline CDR1 LGHDT, CDR2 YNNKEL (reference sequence). The CDR3 length is 13 residues. The ends were cut back, 0 bases at V and 6 bases at J, with 8 bases in the middle. Here the CDR3 reads CASSQDTRKTQYF. In DNA, the CDR3 is TGTGCCAGCAGCCAAGATACCCGGAAGACCCAGTACTTC.

This clonotype was detected ten times or more. This chain connects TRBV11-2 to TRBJ1-1, with D possibly matching TRBD1 (5 bases). The V gene lost 1 base and the J gene lost 3 bases, with 9 bases spanning the gap. Germline loops: CDR1 SGHAT, CDR2 FQNNGV. The CDR3 loop spans 14 amino acids. CDR3 in DNA: TGTGCCAGCAGCTTAGTAAGGGGAGACACTGAAGCTTTCTTT. Translating it yields CASSLVRGDTEAFF.

This clonotype was recorded a few times. The chain couples TRBV7-2 to TRBJ1-1; TRBD1 is a possible D gene (6 bases). The CDR3 runs to 17 residues. Germline V lookup: CDR1 SGHTA, CDR2 FQGNSA. The V gene lost 4 bases and the J gene lost 4 bases, with 22 bases spanning the gap. CDR3 in DNA: TGTGCCAGCAGCTCGCCGACATCAGGGGCGGGGGCCACTGAAGCTTTCTTT. As protein: CASSSPTSGAGATEAFF.

This clonotype has at least ten counts. The J gene is TRBJ2-5, the V gene TRBV18; D possibly corresponds to TRBD1 (5 bases). Germline lookup yields CDR1 KGHSH and CDR2 LQKENI. There are 13 residues in the CDR3. With 2 bases removed from V and 4 bases from J, the gap between germline ends came to 8 bases. The CDR3 bases are TGTGCCAGCTCACCAAGGACAACAGAGACCCAGTACTTC. The encoded protein is CASSPRTTETQYF.

This clonotype was seen at least ten times. V gene TRBV28 combines with J gene TRBJ2-3, with D uncertain. Trimming took off 3 bases at V and 2 bases at J, with 6 bases between the two ends. CDR1 MDHEN and CDR2 SYDVKM come from the germline V gene. There are 13 residues in the CDR3. CDR3: CASSFRVTDTQYF. CDR3 nucleotides: TGTGCCAGCAGTTTCCGGGTCACAGATACGCAGTATTTT.

In this sample, this clonotype turned up many times. This chain links TRBV29-1 with TRBJ2-7, with 7 bases identical to TRBD2. Germline V gene lookup returns CDR1 SQVTM and CDR2 ANQGSEA. Unmatched junction bases numbered 8, after V lost 4 bases and J lost 2 bases. The CDR3 length is 14 residues. For the CDR3, the DNA is TGCAGCGTTGTGACTAGCTCTGACCCCTACGAGCAGTACTTC. Protein sequence: CSVVTSSDPYEQYF.

This clonotype has only a few counts. The V call is TRBV4-1, the J call TRBJ2-7; 12 bases are shared with TRBD2. Germline lookup yields CDR1 MGHRA and CDR2 YSYEKL. V shed 4 bases, J shed 0 bases, and the junction held 13 bases outside the gene matches. The CDR3 sequence is 19 residues long. This chain's CDR3 is CASSLQPGLAGLTSYEQYF. The CDR3 bases are TGCGCCAGCAGCCTCCAACCGGGACTAGCGGGCCTTACCTCCTACGAGCAGTACTTC.

V gene TRBV7-8 combines with J gene TRBJ2-3; the D is unclear. Between the trimmed V and J ends, which lost 0 bases and 1 base, there was a span of 11 bases. The germline V gene has CDR1 SGHVS and CDR2 FQNEAQ. The CDR3 is 16 amino acids. The CDR3: CASSLAFPSGTDTQYF. CDR3 nucleotides: TGTGCCAGCAGCTTAGCGTTTCCCAGCGGCACAGATACGCAGTATTTT.

There are many counts of this clonotype. The V gene is TRBV10-2, the J gene TRBJ2-5; a weak D match, TRBD1 (6 bases). CDR1 is WSHSY, CDR2 SAAADI, per germline. Trimming stripped 6 bases from V and 0 bases from J, with 14 bases between. This CDR3 region has 15 residues. The CDR3 loop reads CASRKGERDQETQYF. The CDR3 DNA sequence: TGCGCCAGCAGAAAGGGGGAAAGGGACCAAGAGACCCAGTACTTC.

In this sample, this clonotype turned up many times. V usage is TRBV6-1 and J usage is TRBJ1-1, with D possibly matching TRBD1 (6 bases). The length of the CDR3 is 12 residues. Between the trimmed V and J ends, which lost 8 bases and 7 bases, there was a span of 14 bases. The germline V gene has CDR1 MNHNS and CDR2 SASEGT. The CDR3 DNA sequence: TGTGCCAGCCGGGGGCCAGGCCATGAAGCTTTCTTT. Translation: CASRGPGHEAFF.

This clonotype appeared a few times. The CDR3 DNA is TGTGCCAGCTTGGGGGCCTACGAGCAGTACTTC. This encodes CASLGAYEQYF. The J gene is TRBJ2-7, the V gene TRBV9; the D gene could be TRBD1 or TRBD2 (5 bases each). The V and J ends lost 7 bases and 2 bases respectively, with 7 bases between them. This CDR3 spans 11 amino acids. Germline V gene sequence: CDR1 SGDLS, CDR2 YYNGEE.

This clonotype was seen repeatedly, ten times or more. The chain joins TRBV11-1 to TRBJ2-1, with D unclear. Germline CDR1 and CDR2: SGHAT and FQDESV (reference sequence). V was cut by 3 bases and J by 0 bases, with 15 bases left in between. CDR3 length: 17 amino acids. The CDR3 region is CASSFRDTASSYNEQFF. DNA for the CDR3: TGTGCCAGCAGCTTCCGCGACACCGCGAGCTCCTACAATGAGCAGTTCTTC. Full variable domain (rest looked up from reference TRBV11-1 and TRBJ2-1): EAEVAQSPRYKITEKSQAVAFWCDPISGHATLYWYRQILGQGPELLVQFQDESVVDDSQLPKDRFSAERLKGVDSTLKIQPAELGDSAMYLCASSFRDTASSYNEQFFGPGTRLTVL.

This clonotype was detected ten times or more. The V and J genes are TRBV5-1 and TRBJ2-7; D is possibly TRBD1 (5 bases). From germline, CDR1 is SGHRS and CDR2 YFSETQ. With 4 bases removed from V and 4 bases from J, the gap between germline ends came to 15 bases. This CDR3 comprises 14 residues. DNA of the CDR3: TGCGCCAGCAGCCACGATAGAGACAGATACGAGCAGTACTTC. Translating it yields CASSHDRDRYEQYF.

This clonotype has at least ten counts. This rearrangement joins TRBV5-1 to TRBJ2-7; D is possibly TRBD1 or TRBD2 (5 bases each). Germline lookup yields CDR1 SGHRS and CDR2 YFSETQ. V was pared by 0 bases and J by 0 bases, with 10 bases between. This CDR3 contains 15 residues. CDR3 sequence reads: CASSLAEGFSYEQYF. The CDR3 coding sequence is TGCGCCAGCAGCTTGGCCGAGGGGTTCTCCTACGAGCAGTACTTC.

This clonotype was found a few times. J is TRBJ2-3 and V is TRBV28; TRBD2 aligns across 7 bases. V was clipped by 7 bases and J by 6 bases; unmatched bases: 10. Germline V gene lookup returns CDR1 MDHEN and CDR2 SYDVKM. This CDR3 is built from 14 residues. CDR3 protein: CASTLAGPQDTQYF. The CDR3 DNA sequence: TGTGCCAGCACCTTAGCGGGTCCCCAGGATACGCAGTATTTT.

For this clonotype: One base away lies a much larger clone, so this may be a sequencing read error. The V gene is TRBV7-9, the J gene TRBJ1-1; 8 bases are a match to TRBD1. This CDR3 comprises 14 residues. The germline V gene has CDR1 SEHNR and CDR2 FQNEAQ (reference sequence). The CDR3 nucleotides read TGTGACAGCAGCCCAGGGGGCATAAACACTGAAGCTTTCTTT. Protein: CDSSPGGINTEAFF.

In this sample, this clonotype turned up many times. V usage is TRBV6-5 and J usage is TRBJ2-1; D is uncertain. There are 13 residues in the CDR3. V lost 0 bases and J lost 6, with 6 bases in between. CDR1 is MNHEY, CDR2 SVGAGI, per germline. CDR3 amino acids: CASSYSHRNEQFF. The CDR3 nucleotides read TGTGCCAGCAGTTACTCCCACCGCAATGAGCAGTTCTTC.

This chain joins TRBV28 and TRBJ2-2; D is uncertain. The CDR3 has 13 residues. Germline CDR1 and CDR2: MDHEN and SYDVKM. Trimming took off 2 bases at V and 6 bases at J, with 7 bases between the two ends. CDR3 amino acids: CASSLGVPGELFF. Written as DNA, the CDR3 is TGTGCCAGCAGTTTAGGGGTACCCGGGGAGCTGTTTTTT. The variable domain in full, with the rest retrieved from reference TRBV28 and TRBJ2-2, is DVKVTQSSRYLVKRTGEKVFLECVQDMDHENMFWYRQDPGLGLRLIYFSYDVKMKEKGDIPEGYSVSREKKERFSLILESASTNQTSMYLCASSLGVPGELFFGEGSRLTVL.

This clonotype has a count of ten or more. The chain carries TRBV20-1 and TRBJ2-7; D gene unclear. Trimming took off 0 bases at V and 1 base at J, with 7 bases between the two ends. Germline loops: CDR1 DFQATT, CDR2 SNEGSKA (reference sequence). There are 13 residues in the CDR3. CDR3 sequence (DNA): TGCAGTGCTAGAGATACGGCTTCCTACGAGCAGTACTTC. Protein sequence: CSARDTASYEQYF.